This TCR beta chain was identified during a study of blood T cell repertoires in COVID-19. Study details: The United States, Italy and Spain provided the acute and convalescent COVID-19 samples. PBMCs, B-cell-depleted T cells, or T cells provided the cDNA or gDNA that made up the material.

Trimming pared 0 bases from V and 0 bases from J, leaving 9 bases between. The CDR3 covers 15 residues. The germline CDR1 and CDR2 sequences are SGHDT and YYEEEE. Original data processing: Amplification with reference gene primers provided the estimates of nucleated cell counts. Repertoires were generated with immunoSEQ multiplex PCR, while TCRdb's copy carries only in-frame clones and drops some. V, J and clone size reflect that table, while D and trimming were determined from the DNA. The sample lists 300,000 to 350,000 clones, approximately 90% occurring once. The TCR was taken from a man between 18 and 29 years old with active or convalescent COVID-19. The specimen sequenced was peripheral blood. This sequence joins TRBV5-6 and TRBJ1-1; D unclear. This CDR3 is CASSLDVGLNTEAFF. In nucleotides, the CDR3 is TGTGCCAGCAGCTTGGATGTGGGCCTGAACACTGAAGCTTTCTTT.